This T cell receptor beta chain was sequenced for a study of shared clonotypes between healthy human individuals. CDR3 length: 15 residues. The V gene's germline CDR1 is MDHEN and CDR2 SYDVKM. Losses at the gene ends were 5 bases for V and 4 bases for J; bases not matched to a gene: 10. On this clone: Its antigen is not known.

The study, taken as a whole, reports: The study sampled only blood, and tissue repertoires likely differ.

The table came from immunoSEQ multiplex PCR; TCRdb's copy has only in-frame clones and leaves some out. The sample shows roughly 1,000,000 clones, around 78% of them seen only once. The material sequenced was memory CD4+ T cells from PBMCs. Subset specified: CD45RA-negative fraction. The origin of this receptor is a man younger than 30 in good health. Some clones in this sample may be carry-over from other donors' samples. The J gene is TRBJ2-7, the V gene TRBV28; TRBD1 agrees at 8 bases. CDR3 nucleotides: TGTGCCAGCAGTGTTTCCGGGACAGGATCATACGAGCAGTACTTC. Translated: CASSVSGTGSYEQYF.